The entry that follows covers one T cell receptor beta chain sequence. The sample is drawn from a study of OX40 agonist ivuxolimab in advanced cancers. The CDR3 runs 11 residues. With 5 bases removed from V and 9 bases from J, the gap between germline ends came to 8 bases. Germline values: CDR1 LNHDA, CDR2 SQIVND (reference sequence). Clones were sequenced by immunoSEQ multiplex PCR, and TCRdb holds only the in-frame ones, with some missing. Here the sample spans 100,000 to 120,000 clones, about nine tenths being singletons. The receptor comes from an adult with an advanced solid tumor such as melanoma, head and neck, liver or kidney cancer. This sequence joins TRBV19 and TRBJ2-1; possible D gene TRBD1, 5 bases. Material: CD4+ or CD8+ T cells sorted from blood, obtained in a trial of the OX40 agonist ivuxolimab. CDR3 loop: CASSVRGEQFF. The CDR3 DNA follows: TGTGCCAGTAGTGTTAGGGGTGAGCAGTTCTTC.